This entry lists 28 T cell receptor beta chains sequenced from one sample in a study of blood T cells in healthy people across ages. Sample-barcoded 5' priming and a J-beta primer mix drove a second PCR of roughly 6 to 12 cycles. From the 5' RACE reads, TCRdb called clonotypes with MiXCR, one entry per CDR3 protein. The repertoire consists of 1.5 million or so distinct CDR3 sequences, with 35% to 45% occurring once and the leading ten covering approximately 4%. Sample: blood. These receptors were taken from a woman between 18 and 29 years old in good health.

V and J are TRBV20-1 and TRBJ1-5; 7 bases agree with TRBD1. Germline CDR1 DFQATT, CDR2 SNEGSKA (reference sequence). With 5 bases clipped from V and 2 bases from J, the junction kept 9 bases outside the gene matches. The CDR3 loop spans 15 amino acids. Here the CDR3 reads CSALDRRRGNQPQHF. The CDR3 bases are TGCAGTGCTTTGGACAGGCGTAGGGGCAATCAGCCCCAGCATTTT.

The chain is built from TRBV6-2 or TRBV6-3 and TRBJ1-4; unclear D gene. From germline, CDR1 is MNHEY and CDR2 SVGEGT. V dropped 5 bases and J dropped 8 bases, with 15 bases sitting between them. CDR3 length equals 14 residues. The CDR3 sequence is CASSPARQVEKLFF. CDR3 nucleotides: TGTGCCAGCAGTCCAGCGAGGCAGGTCGAAAAACTGTTTTTT.

The chain uses TRBV12-3 or TRBV12-4 and TRBJ1-1, with D unclear. V was trimmed by 4 bases and J by 3 bases, leaving 6 bases between them. This CDR3 comprises 12 residues. The CDR3 bases are TGTGCCAGCAGTTCACCTGACACTGAAGCTTTCTTT. It is translated as CASSSPDTEAFF.

This chain joins TRBV2 and TRBJ2-3, with 11 bases that match TRBD2. Per the germline V gene, CDR1 is SNHLY and CDR2 is FYNNEI. There are 15 residues in the CDR3. With V trimmed by 6 bases and J by 4 bases, 6 bases remained unmatched. The CDR3, as DNA: TGTGCCAGCAGAGCCACTAGCGGGGGTGCAGATACGCAGTATTTT. This gives the protein CASRATSGGADTQYF.

In its sample, this clonotype was seen a few times. The chain recombines TRBV20-1 with TRBJ1-4; no definite D call. CDR3 length: 17 residues. Germline lookup yields CDR1 DFQATT and CDR2 SNEGSKA (reference sequence). V lost 0 bases and J 0 bases, leaving 14 bases between the germline ends. Here the CDR3 DNA reads TGCAGTGCTAGAGATATTAGGACGGCTGCAACTAATGAAAAACTGTTTTTT. Amino acids: CSARDIRTAATNEKLFF.

This clonotype has more than one count but fewer than ten. This chain joins TRBV7-2 and TRBJ2-5, with 10 bases lining up with TRBD1. The J call is in doubt because the DNA end fits TRBJ2-7 better. The CDR3 covers 14 residues. Looked up from germline, CDR1 is SGHTA and CDR2 is FQGNSA. CDR3 bases: TGTGCCAGCAGCCCGACGGGACAGGGGTACGAGCAGTACTTC. This encodes CASSPTGQGYEQYF.

Here the CDR3 reads CASSKPGPDNWTQFF. DNA of the CDR3: TGTGCCAGCAGTAAACCGGGTCCCGATAATTGGACCCAGTTCTTC. This sequence joins TRBV12-3 or TRBV12-4 and TRBJ2-1; the D is unclear. This CDR3 is built from 15 residues. Trimming removed 5 bases at V and 13 bases at J, with 24 bases between.

The chain carries TRBV7-9 and TRBJ2-1; 11 nucleotides match TRBD2. V shed 5 bases and J 8 bases; nucleotides not matched to a gene: 8. Germline V gene lookup returns CDR1 SEHNR and CDR2 FQNEAQ (reference sequence). This CDR3 is built from 15 residues. This chain's CDR3 is CASSGLTSGADEQFF. The DNA for the CDR3 is TGTGCCAGCAGCGGCCTGACTAGCGGGGCTGATGAGCAGTTCTTC.

The rearrangement links TRBV5-1 to TRBJ1-1; 8 positions agree with TRBD1. The germline V gene has CDR1 SGHRS and CDR2 YFSETQ. J lost 1 base, V lost 0 bases, and 5 bases had no gene match. The CDR3 has 16 residues. The CDR3, as DNA: TGCGCCAGCAGCTTGGACCCCAGGGGGCGGAACACTGAAGCTTTCTTT. It specifies CASSLDPRGRNTEAFF.

The rearrangement links TRBV28 to TRBJ2-7; 11 bases line up with TRBD1. V was clipped by 6 bases and J by 3 bases; unmatched bases: 10. Per germline, CDR1 MDHEN and CDR2 SYDVKM. This CDR3 contains 16 residues. CDR3 nucleotides: TGTGCCAGCAGAAGCCCGGGCGGGACAGGGGGCTACGAGCAGTACTTC. Its translation is CASRSPGGTGGYEQYF. Supplemented by reference TRBV28 and TRBJ2-7, the full variable domain reads DVKVTQSSRYLVKRTGEKVFLECVQDMDHENMFWYRQDPGLGLRLIYFSYDVKMKEKGDIPEGYSVSREKKERFSLILESASTNQTSMYLCASRSPGGTGGYEQYFGPGTRLTVT.

This chain links TRBV7-3 with TRBJ2-4, with 7 bases aligning to TRBD1. Germline lookup yields CDR1 SGHTA and CDR2 FQGTGA. J was trimmed by 13 bases and V by 5 bases; bases with no gene match: 11. This CDR3 is 13 amino acids long. The CDR3 DNA reads as TGTGCCAGCAGCGTACAGGGGTTTGGCCAGCAGTACTTC. Translated: CASSVQGFGQQYF.

The chain links TRBV4-2 to TRBJ1-5; D uncertain. Germline CDR1 reads LGHNA; CDR2 reads YNFKEQ. The CDR3 is 15 amino acids. Trimming shortened V by 0 bases and J by 5 bases, and 11 bases separated the two germline ends. The CDR3 nucleotides are TGTGCCAGCAGCCAAGAATCGGGCGCGTATCAGCCCCAGCATTTT. Protein product: CASSQESGAYQPQHF.

The J gene is TRBJ1-1, the V gene TRBV6-2 or TRBV6-3, with D tentatively TRBD1 (6 bases). The CDR3 runs to 16 residues. Looked up from germline, CDR1 is MNHEY and CDR2 is SVGEGT. V lost 2 bases and J lost 6, with 19 bases in between. The CDR3 here is CASSYRIQGRRAEAFF. The CDR3, as DNA: TGTGCCAGCAGTTACAGAATACAGGGAAGGAGGGCTGAAGCTTTCTTT.

At least ten counts were recorded for this clonotype. This chain uses TRBV12-3 or TRBV12-4 with TRBJ1-6; 9 bases align to TRBD1. The CDR3 consists of 13 residues. The ends lost 5 bases at V and 8 bases at J; junction bases unmatched: 1. The CDR3: CASSRTGDSPLHF. CDR3 DNA sequence: TGTGCCAGCAGTAGGACAGGGGATTCACCCCTCCACTTT.

This clonotype was observed at least ten times. The rearrangement uses TRBV29-1 and TRBJ2-3; no definite D call. CDR3 size: 12 residues. V dropped 4 bases and J dropped 6 bases, with 11 bases sitting between them. Germline lookup yields CDR1 SQVTM and CDR2 ANQGSEA. The CDR3 DNA sequence: TGCAGCGTTGTAGCACTTTTTGATACGCAGTATTTT. Amino acids: CSVVALFDTQYF.

The chain is built from TRBV6-6 and TRBJ1-4; D unclear. The V gene's germline CDR1 is MNHNY and CDR2 SVGAGI (reference sequence). CDR3 length equals 15 residues. Trimming cost V 1 base and J 4 bases, with 10 bases left between them. The CDR3, as DNA: TGTGCCAGCAGTTACTACCGGGCCCTTAATGAAAAACTGTTTTTT. This translates into CASSYYRALNEKLFF.

The rearrangement uses TRBV12-3 or TRBV12-4 and TRBJ2-5; no reliable D call. The J call could be wrong; TRBJ2-7 is a better fit for the DNA end. The CDR3 extends over 13 amino acids. CDR3 amino acids: CASSVQASYEQYF. The CDR3 bases are TGTGCCAGCAGTGTCCAGGCCTCCTACGAGCAGTACTTC.

This clonotype was detected a few times. The V gene is TRBV4-1, the J gene TRBJ1-5; no clear D. Germline V lookup: CDR1 MGHRA, CDR2 YSYEKL. The CDR3 covers 15 residues. Trimming pared 2 bases from V and 1 base from J, leaving 9 bases between. Here the CDR3 DNA reads TGCGCCAGCAGCCAATCCGGTGGGAGCAATCAGCCCCAGCATTTT. The encoded protein is CASSQSGGSNQPQHF.

V usage is TRBV25-1 and J usage is TRBJ2-1; a possible D gene is TRBD1 (6 bases). The germline V gene encodes CDR1 MGHDK and CDR2 SYGVNS. This CDR3 has 15 residues. V was cut by 3 bases and J by 6 bases, with 15 bases left in between. The chain's CDR3 is CASSEVPGHRNEQFF. The CDR3 nucleotides are TGTGCCAGCAGTGAGGTTCCGGGACACCGCAATGAGCAGTTCTTC.

About this clonotype: A much bigger clone sits one base away, suggesting this may be a read error. The chain uses TRBV28 and TRBJ1-2; D may be TRBD1 (6 bases). The CDR3 covers 11 residues. With 6 bases removed from V and 6 bases from J, the gap between germline ends came to 8 bases. Per germline, CDR1 MDHEN and CDR2 SYDVKM. The CDR3 DNA reads as TGTGCCAGCAGACAGGGCCATGGCTACACCTTC. This sequence encodes CASRQGHGYTF.

This clonotype has just a few counts. The J gene is TRBJ2-7, the V gene TRBV5-1; 7 bases agree with TRBD1. Germline-derived CDR1 and CDR2 are SGHRS and YFSETQ. V dropped 6 bases and J dropped 1; count of bases not matched to a gene: 4. This CDR3 is built from 13 residues. The CDR3 region is CASKIQGSYEQYF. The CDR3 DNA sequence: TGCGCCAGCAAGATACAGGGGTCCTACGAGCAGTACTTC.

The chain couples TRBV3-1 to TRBJ2-7; D perhaps matches TRBD2 (5 bases). The CDR3 has 15 residues. CDR1 is LGHDT and CDR2 is YNNKEL in the germline V gene (reference sequence). V was shortened by 4 bases and J by 4 bases, with 17 bases between the two germline ends. In DNA, the CDR3 is TGTGCCAGCAGCCCTCTACTGGGCGGGCGATACGAGCAGTACTTC. Its protein product is CASSPLLGGRYEQYF.

The V gene is TRBV20-1, the J gene TRBJ2-1; D is ambiguous. Trimming cost V 6 bases and J 3 bases, with 18 bases left between them. This CDR3 comprises 15 residues. CDR1 DFQATT and CDR2 SNEGSKA come from the germline V gene (reference sequence). The CDR3 loop is CSAIPSQEIYNEQFF. CDR3 sequence (DNA): TGCAGTGCAATCCCGAGCCAGGAAATCTACAATGAGCAGTTCTTC.

The rearrangement joins TRBV3-1 to TRBJ1-2, with D possibly matching TRBD1 (6 bases). Trimming left V 4 bases short and J 2 bases short, with 20 bases between. This CDR3 spans 17 amino acids. Germline CDR1 and CDR2: LGHDT and YNNKEL (reference sequence). The CDR3 spells CASSLLKGGFGNYGYTF. The DNA for the CDR3 is TGTGCCAGCAGCCTCTTAAAGGGGGGGTTTGGAAACTATGGCTACACCTTC.

V gene TRBV7-6 combines with J gene TRBJ2-4, with no clear D. The DNA end favors TRBJ2-7, so the J call may be wrong. Looked up from germline, CDR1 is SGHVS and CDR2 is FNYEAQ. This CDR3 spans 13 amino acids. DNA for the CDR3: TGTGCCAGCAGCGTAGTAGGACCCTACGAGCAGTACTTC. This gives the protein CASSVVGPYEQYF.

This chain links TRBV20-1 with TRBJ2-1; the D is unclear. Judging by the DNA end, TRBJ2-7 fits better; the J call may be wrong. The germline V gene has CDR1 DFQATT and CDR2 SNEGSKA (reference sequence). The CDR3 spans 15 residues. Here the CDR3 reads CSASTGPRSFDEQYF. Written as DNA, the CDR3 is TGCAGTGCTAGTACCGGGCCCAGGTCTTTCGATGAGCAGTACTTC.

The rearrangement uses TRBV6-2 or TRBV6-3 and TRBJ1-5, with 8 nucleotides matching TRBD1. The CDR3 runs 16 residues. Germline assignment: CDR1 MNHEY and CDR2 SVGEGT. The ends lost 7 bases at V and 0 bases at J; junction bases unmatched: 8. The DNA for the CDR3 is TGTGCCAGCACCCACAGGGGGTCTTATAGCAATCAGCCCCAGCATTTT. Its protein product is CASTHRGSYSNQPQHF.

The chain carries TRBV3-1 and TRBJ2-3; 9 positions agree with TRBD2. Germline lookup yields CDR1 LGHDT and CDR2 YNNKEL (reference sequence). The CDR3 contains 14 residues. Unmatched junction bases numbered 4, after V lost 3 bases and J lost 6 bases. The CDR3 DNA is TGTGCCAGCAGCCACCCTACTAGCGGGGATACGCAGTATTTT. This encodes CASSHPTSGDTQYF.